The 31 T cell receptor beta chains reported below all come from one sample, sequenced in a study of blood T cell repertoires in COVID-19. Measured with immunoSEQ multiplex PCR; TCRdb has only the in-frame clones, and not every one. Among around 150,000 clones listed, just under 90% were seen once. The sample consisted of peripheral blood. These receptors were collected from a woman aged 70 to 79 with COVID-19, enrolled during active disease.

V usage is TRBV7-9 and J usage is TRBJ2-3; tentative D call: TRBD1 (5 bases). Germline CDR1 SEHNR, CDR2 FQNEAQ (reference sequence). This CDR3 is 13 amino acids long. V was shortened by 5 bases and J by 5 bases, with 11 bases between the two germline ends. CDR3 protein: CASSVGQGDTQYF. The CDR3 DNA reads TGTGCCAGCAGCGTGGGCCAGGGAGATACGCAGTATTTT.

The chain recombines TRBV7-9 with TRBJ1-1, with 10 bases that match TRBD1. This CDR3 contains 16 residues. Germline-derived CDR1 and CDR2 are SEHNR and FQNEAQ (reference sequence). V lost 6 bases to trimming and J lost 0 bases; unmatched junction nucleotides: 7. The CDR3 loop is CASRPGQGVMNTEAFF. CDR3 bases: TGTGCCAGCAGACCTGGACAGGGGGTTATGAACACTGAAGCTTTCTTT.

Here the CDR3 reads CASTSGGLTQYF. CDR3 DNA sequence: TGTGCCAGCACCTCAGGGGGTCTGACGCAGTATTTT. The chain combines TRBV2 with TRBJ2-3, with 7 nucleotides matching TRBD1. Germline V CDR1 and CDR2: SNHLY, FYNNEI. V lost 7 bases and J lost 9; bases outside the gene matches: 7. CDR3 length: 12 residues.

The chain carries TRBV11-2 and TRBJ1-2; D uncertain. V lost 4 bases, J lost 3 bases, and 12 bases lay in between. CDR1 is SGHAT, CDR2 FQNNGV, per germline. The CDR3 has 14 residues. CDR3 nucleotides: TGTGCCAGCAGCTCAAATGCCGGGGACTATGGCTACACCTTC. It encodes CASSSNAGDYGYTF.

V and J are TRBV28 and TRBJ2-3, with 8 bases identical to TRBD1. This CDR3 comprises 14 residues. Germline V CDR1 and CDR2: MDHEN, SYDVKM. J lost 4 bases, V lost 7 bases, and 7 bases had no gene match. CDR3 in amino acids: CASTPQGGADTQYF. The DNA of the CDR3 is TGTGCCAGCACCCCACAGGGGGGCGCAGATACGCAGTATTTT.

V usage is TRBV19 and J usage is TRBJ2-1, with 8 bases lining up with TRBD1. In germline, CDR1 is LNHDA, CDR2 SQIVND (reference sequence). V was clipped by 5 bases and J by 2 bases; unmatched bases: 8. CDR3 length: 16 residues. The CDR3 reads CASSGGQGRTYNEQFF. In DNA form, the CDR3 reads TGTGCCAGTAGTGGAGGACAGGGCAGGACCTACAATGAGCAGTTCTTC. Using reference TRBV19 and TRBJ2-1 for the parts outside the CDR3, the full variable domain is DGGITQSPKYLFRKEGQNVTLSCEQNLNHDAMYWYRQDPGQGLRLIYYSQIVNDFQKGDIAEGYSVSREKKESFPLTVTSAQKNPTAFYLCASSGGQGRTYNEQFFGPGTRLTVL.

The chain is built from TRBV7-2 and TRBJ1-1, with 7 bases that match TRBD1. Germline-derived CDR1 and CDR2 are SGHTA and FQGNSA. This CDR3 region has 14 residues. V shed 5 bases, J shed 1 base, and the junction held 4 bases outside the gene matches. The CDR3 loop is CASSGHRGNTEAFF. The CDR3 nucleotides are TGTGCCAGCAGCGGGCACAGGGGGAACACTGAAGCTTTCTTT.

This CDR3 is CASSYDGGNNEQFF. The CDR3, as DNA: TGTGCCAGCAGTTACGACGGGGGAAACAATGAGCAGTTCTTC. V is TRBV6-5 and J is TRBJ2-1; D is possibly TRBD2 (6 bases). The V end was cut by 2 bases, the J end by 5 bases, with 10 bases between. CDR3 size: 14 residues. Germline V lookup: CDR1 MNHEY, CDR2 SVGAGI.

The chain has TRBV5-5 and TRBJ1-4, with 7 bases lining up with TRBD1. The CDR3 totals 15 residues. The V gene end was trimmed by 5 bases and the J gene end by 2 bases; junction bases not matched to a gene: 6. Germline V CDR1 and CDR2: SGHKS, YYEKEE (reference sequence). The chain's CDR3 is CASRPLQGTNEKLFF. Here the CDR3 DNA reads TGTGCCAGCAGGCCTTTACAGGGGACTAATGAAAAACTGTTTTTT.

This chain links TRBV5-4 with TRBJ1-2; 8 bases map to TRBD1. CDR3 length: 15 amino acids. CDR1 is SGHNT and CDR2 is YYREEE in the germline V gene (reference sequence). The junction had 12 bases not matched to a gene; V was cut back by 4 bases and J by 7 bases. CDR3 sequence (DNA): TGTGCCAGCAGCCACGGACAGGGTGGCGTAGTTGGCTACACCTTC. Its translation: CASSHGQGGVVGYTF.

This clone came up once. The chain combines TRBV4-2 with TRBJ2-3; D not certain. Germline V lookup: CDR1 LGHNA, CDR2 YNFKEQ. Trimming removed 5 bases at V and 3 bases at J, with 9 bases between. The CDR3 contains 13 residues. The CDR3 region has the DNA TGTGCCAGCAGCTTAGAGAGTACAGATACGCAGTATTTT. This sequence encodes CASSLESTDTQYF.

The chain recombines TRBV23-1 with TRBJ2-3; possibly TRBD2 for D (6 bases). TRBV23-1 is given ORF status, its function remaining uncertain. The CDR3 runs 16 residues. Trimming removed 2 bases at V and 0 bases at J, with 12 bases between. CDR3 loop: CASSQRSGTSTDTQYF. Here the CDR3 DNA reads TGCGCCAGCAGTCAACGGTCCGGGACTAGCACAGATACGCAGTATTTT.

This clone was observed once. This sequence joins TRBV11-3 and TRBJ2-5; D is undetermined. V lost 2 bases and J lost 5, with 15 bases in between. Germline V gene data show CDR1 as SGHNT and CDR2 as YENEEA. The CDR3 runs to 15 residues. CDR3: CASSLTGGSGETQYF. In DNA, the CDR3 is TGTGCCAGCAGCTTAACTGGCGGTTCCGGCGAGACCCAGTACTTC.

This clone was observed once. The V gene is TRBV19, the J gene TRBJ1-6; 8 bases match TRBD1. Unmatched junction bases numbered 5, after V lost 5 bases and J lost 8 bases. Germline values: CDR1 LNHDA, CDR2 SQIVND (reference sequence). This CDR3 comprises 14 residues. CDR3 DNA sequence: TGTGCCAGTAGTCCCAGGGGGCTCGATTCACCCCTCCACTTT. This translates into CASSPRGLDSPLHF.

The chain recombines TRBV4-1 with TRBJ2-6; 8 bases agree with TRBD1. Germline CDR1 reads MGHRA; CDR2 reads YSYEKL. The CDR3 length is 17 residues. Trimming took 4 bases from V and 0 from J; bases not matched to a gene: 5. The CDR3 DNA reads TGCGCCAGCAGCCTTTCCGGGACAGGCTCTGGGGCCAACGTCCTGACTTTC. Its protein product is CASSLSGTGSGANVLTF.

The chain joins TRBV5-6 to TRBJ1-6, with D perhaps TRBD1 (6 bases). The V end was cut by 3 bases, the J end by 4 bases, with 20 bases between. The CDR3 is made up of 18 amino acids. Germline V gene lookup returns CDR1 SGHDT and CDR2 YYEEEE. The CDR3, as DNA: TGTGCCAGCAGCTCTCTGTACAGGGTGGGGACGTATAATTCACCCCTCCACTTT. Residues: CASSSLYRVGTYNSPLHF.

The chain has TRBV2 and TRBJ2-7; D may be TRBD2 (6 bases). This CDR3 has 14 residues. V was pared by 6 bases and J by 0 bases, with 12 bases between. The V gene's germline CDR1 is SNHLY and CDR2 FYNNEI. The CDR3 protein is CASRGDWSSYEQYF. The CDR3 nucleotides read TGTGCCAGCAGGGGGGACTGGAGCTCCTACGAGCAGTACTTC. Full variable domain (outside the CDR3, taken from reference TRBV2 and TRBJ2-7): EPEVTQTPSHQVTQMGQEVILRCVPISNHLYFYWYRQILGQKVEFLVSFYNNEISEKSEIFDDQFSVERPDGSNFTLKIRSTKLEDSAMYFCASRGDWSSYEQYFGPGTRLTVT.

About this clone: Other DNA sequences from this sample encode an identical CDR3 as well. The chain is built from TRBV4-1 and TRBJ1-4, with D tentatively TRBD1 (6 bases). The CDR3 runs 15 residues. The V end lost 2 bases, the J end lost 7 bases, and 14 bases lay between the germline ends. Germline loops: CDR1 MGHRA, CDR2 YSYEKL. CDR3 in DNA: TGCGCCAGCAGCCAACTTGGAACAGGGAGTGAAAAACTGTTTTTT. Translated: CASSQLGTGSEKLFF.

The CDR3 region is CASSFGTVYGYTF. Written as DNA, the CDR3 is TGTGCCAGCAGCTTCGGGACTGTTTATGGCTACACCTTC. V is TRBV7-9 and J is TRBJ1-2; D possibly corresponds to TRBD1 (5 bases). Between the trimmed V and J ends, which lost 3 bases and 5 bases, there was a span of 10 bases. The CDR3 runs 13 residues. Germline V gene data show CDR1 as SEHNR and CDR2 as FQNEAQ (reference sequence).

This chain links TRBV6-5 with TRBJ1-3; D call uncertain. CDR1 is MNHEY and CDR2 is SVGAGI in the germline V gene. Deletions cut 7 bases from V and 2 bases from J, with 15 bases between. CDR3 size: 15 residues. CDR3 sequence: CASIPSGRTGNTIYF. CDR3 in DNA: TGTGCCAGCATCCCCAGTGGGCGCACTGGAAACACCATATATTTT.

This clone appeared a few times. A much more abundant neighbour one base away suggests this may be a read error. Other DNA sequences of this sample code for an identical CDR3. The chain carries TRBV29-1 and TRBJ2-5, with 8 nucleotides matching TRBD2. CDR1 is SQVTM, CDR2 ANQGSEA, per germline. The CDR3 totals 14 residues. The CDR3 DNA reads TGCCGCGTGGGGGGACCGGGGGGGGGCGAGACCCAGTACTTC. Protein: CRVGGPGGGETQYF.

This chain joins TRBV25-1 and TRBJ1-2, with a tentative D call TRBD1 (5 bases). V dropped 8 bases and J dropped 5 bases, with 18 bases sitting between them. This CDR3 region has 14 residues. Germline V gene lookup returns CDR1 MGHDK and CDR2 SYGVNS. The CDR3 loop is CASAPGGVKYGYTF. The CDR3 coding sequence is TGTGCCAGCGCTCCGGGGGGAGTAAAGTATGGCTACACCTTC.

This chain links TRBV12-5 with TRBJ2-3; TRBD1 matches at 8 bases. V gave up 2 bases and J gave up 4 bases; unmatched junction bases: 8. This CDR3 spans 16 amino acids. Germline values: CDR1 LGHNT, CDR2 FRNRAP. CDR3 residues: CASGLNSGGASDTQYF. The CDR3 DNA is TGTGCTAGTGGTTTGAATTCAGGGGGCGCATCAGATACGCAGTATTTT.

The rearrangement joins TRBV7-2 to TRBJ1-3; the D gene is possibly TRBD1 (5 bases). The CDR3 sequence is 15 residues long. V lost 5 bases, J lost 0 bases, and 11 bases lay in between. The V gene's germline CDR1 is SGHTA and CDR2 FQGNSA. CDR3 coding DNA: TGTGCCAGCAGCCAGAGACAGAGCTCTGGAAACACCATATATTTT. This sequence encodes CASSQRQSSGNTIYF.

The V gene is TRBV18, the J gene TRBJ1-1; weak D call: TRBD1 (5 bases). CDR1 and CDR2 from the germline V gene are KGHSH and LQKENI. The CDR3 runs to 14 residues. The V end was cut by 3 bases, the J end by 4 bases, with 12 bases between. The CDR3 is CASSPNTQGTEAFF. CDR3 sequence (DNA): TGTGCCAGCTCACCGAATACTCAGGGCACTGAAGCTTTCTTT.

This clone appeared a single time. The chain links TRBV28 to TRBJ1-3, with 10 bases that match TRBD1. CDR3 size: 19 residues. The V gene's germline CDR1 is MDHEN and CDR2 SYDVKM. V was pared by 5 bases and J by 0 bases, with 13 bases of the junction left unmatched. The CDR3 here is CASSVGQGVFLPSGNTIYF. The CDR3, as DNA: TGTGCCAGCAGTGTAGGACAGGGGGTTTTCCTACCCTCTGGAAACACCATATATTTT. The whole variable domain, remainder taken from reference TRBV28 and TRBJ1-3, is DVKVTQSSRYLVKRTGEKVFLECVQDMDHENMFWYRQDPGLGLRLIYFSYDVKMKEKGDIPEGYSVSREKKERFSLILESASTNQTSMYLCASSVGQGVFLPSGNTIYFGEGSWLTVV.

The chain joins TRBV29-1 to TRBJ1-4, with 10 bases aligning to TRBD1. Trimming at V came to 5 bases and at J to 10 bases, leaving 10 bases not matched to a gene. The V gene's germline CDR1 is SQVTM and CDR2 ANQGSEA. This CDR3 is built from 14 residues. The CDR3: CSVRRGTGEGKLFF. The CDR3 DNA reads as TGCAGCGTTCGCCGCGGGACAGGGGAAGGAAAACTGTTTTTT.

This clone has a single count. This rearrangement joins TRBV19 to TRBJ1-2; 8 nucleotides align to TRBD1. Germline CDR1 is LNHDA and CDR2 is SQIVND (reference sequence). Germline trimming cut 5 bases from V and 8 bases from J; bases unmatched to any gene: 7. This CDR3 is built from 13 residues. CDR3 nucleotide sequence: TGTGCCAGTAGTCCCGGACAGGGTGCGGGCTACACCTTC. Protein sequence: CASSPGQGAGYTF.

The chain combines TRBV5-1 with TRBJ2-2; TRBD2 is a possible D gene (5 bases). Trimming took off 0 bases at V and 5 bases at J, with 14 bases between the two ends. The CDR3 runs 16 residues. Looked up from germline, CDR1 is SGHRS and CDR2 is YFSETQ. CDR3 residues: CASSLVASMRTGELFF. CDR3 DNA sequence: TGCGCCAGCAGCTTGGTAGCGTCCATGAGGACCGGGGAGCTGTTTTTT. Full variable domain (rest looked up from reference TRBV5-1 and TRBJ2-2): KAGVTQTPRYLIKTRGQQVTLSCSPISGHRSVSWYQQTPGQGLQFLFEYFSETQRNKGNFPGRFSGRQFSNSRSEMNVSTLELGDSALYLCASSLVASMRTGELFFGEGSRLTVL.

The genes are TRBV10-3 and TRBJ2-5, with D tentatively TRBD1 (5 bases). With 7 bases removed from V and 5 bases from J, the gap between germline ends came to 8 bases. CDR3 length equals 11 residues. CDR1 ENHRY and CDR2 SYGVKD come from the germline V gene. CDR3 in DNA: TGTGCCATCAAGGGGCTGGAGACCCAGTACTTC. It is translated as CAIKGLETQYF.

This clone was seen once. The V gene is TRBV20-1, the J gene TRBJ1-5; D possibly corresponds to TRBD1 (6 bases). Germline V gives CDR1 DFQATT, CDR2 SNEGSKA (reference sequence). Trimming removed 3 bases at V and 6 bases at J, with 15 bases between. The CDR3 spans 14 residues. In DNA, the CDR3 is TGCAGTGCTAGTCCGCCAGGGGTGTTTCAGCCCCAGCATTTT. Its protein is CSASPPGVFQPQHF.